A selection of T cell receptor beta chains follows, all from one sample in a study of post-analysis software for immune sequencing data. Via MiXCR, TCRdb re-called the PCR reads, giving one row per CDR3 protein. The data show approximately 730,000 distinct CDR3 sequences, roughly 30% seen once. The source material was blood. These receptors were collected from a girl aged 10 to 17 with multiple sclerosis. CDR3s leave out the opening cysteine and the closing phenylalanine or tryptophan. Each record gives: V gene, clone size, J gene, CDR3 protein. Clone size is shown for a subset of rows, as once, few, many or a class of expanded clone.

v_gene: TRBV5-1
abundance: few
j_gene: TRBJ2-1
CDR3aa: ASSFRTGNYNEQF

v_gene: TRBV6-6
abundance: NA
j_gene: TRBJ1-2
CDR3aa: ASSPFFGYT

v_gene: TRBV20-1
abundance: few
j_gene: TRBJ2-5
CDR3aa: SARSGLQGQETQY

v_gene: TRBV6-2/TRBV6-3
abundance: NA
j_gene: TRBJ2-1
CDR3aa: ASRRQGDSYNEQF

v_gene: TRBV29-1
abundance: once
j_gene: TRBJ2-5
CDR3aa: SVEDPRGATGAQY

v_gene: TRBV27
abundance: few
j_gene: TRBJ2-3
CDR3aa: ASRLLADLPDTQY

v_gene: TRBV24-1
abundance: NA
j_gene: TRBJ2-3
CDR3aa: ATSEPGAPTDTQY

v_gene: TRBV5-1
abundance: NA
j_gene: TRBJ2-1
CDR3aa: ASSFLQLQGTSYNEQF

v_gene: TRBV5-1
abundance: NA
j_gene: TRBJ2-3
CDR3aa: ASSSTGQRGPTDTQY

v_gene: TRBV20-1
abundance: many
j_gene: TRBJ2-7
CDR3aa: SARGPEGIDEQY

v_gene: TRBV7-8
abundance: once
j_gene: TRBJ2-3
CDR3aa: ASSARVAAGADTQY

v_gene: TRBV6-1
abundance: NA
j_gene: TRBJ1-6
CDR3aa: ASSALTTGGAKSPLH

v_gene: TRBV7-2
abundance: NA
j_gene: TRBJ1-2
CDR3aa: ASSLRQGASGYT

v_gene: TRBV27
abundance: few
j_gene: TRBJ2-7
CDR3aa: ASSTGVHEQY

v_gene: TRBV25-1
abundance: few
j_gene: TRBJ2-7
CDR3aa: ASSGRLAAYEQY

v_gene: TRBV10-3
abundance: NA
j_gene: TRBJ2-5
CDR3aa: AVAGGGETQY

v_gene: TRBV13
abundance: few
j_gene: TRBJ2-7
CDR3aa: ASSLQGTSGRSGYEQY

v_gene: TRBV29-1
abundance: few
j_gene: TRBJ2-1
CDR3aa: SVERENRYNEQF

v_gene: TRBV3-1
abundance: few
j_gene: TRBJ2-1
CDR3aa: ASTLSGSRSWDEQF

v_gene: TRBV4-3
abundance: NA
j_gene: TRBJ2-3
CDR3aa: ASSPKGPPGRDTQY

v_gene: TRBV10-3
abundance: few
j_gene: TRBJ2-3
CDR3aa: AISESKARTDTQY

v_gene: TRBV4-1
abundance: NA
j_gene: TRBJ1-6
CDR3aa: ASSQPQGAHSPLH

v_gene: TRBV20-1
abundance: NA
j_gene: TRBJ2-7
CDR3aa: SAPPGLAGGEGVYEQY